The T cell receptor (beta chain) described here comes from a study of regulatory T cells in long-lasting Graves disease. Documented time point: newly diagnosed GD, antithyroid drugs for less than 3 months. Generation of the TCR library employed RNA extracted from PBMCs. Arm-PCR of CDR3 regions with iRepertoire HTBI primers generated TCR beta libraries. TCRdb re-derived calls from the multiplex PCR reads in MiXCR, one entry per CDR3 protein. In the table there are around 250,000 distinct CDR3 sequences, 20% to 25% of which are singletons. CDR1 is MNHNS, CDR2 SASEGT, per germline. This CDR3 contains 14 residues. V lost 6 bases and J lost 1, with 12 bases in between.

The source was peripheral blood mononuclear cells (PBMCs), collected at new diagnosis, from a patient treated with antithyroid drugs. The rearrangement joins TRBV6-1 to TRBJ1-1; D is unresolved. This TCR derives from a female donor with Graves disease. The CDR3 nucleotides read TGTGCCAGCAGCCCCCTCCGGGAGAACACTGAAGCTTTCTTT. Translation gives CASSPLRENTEAFF.